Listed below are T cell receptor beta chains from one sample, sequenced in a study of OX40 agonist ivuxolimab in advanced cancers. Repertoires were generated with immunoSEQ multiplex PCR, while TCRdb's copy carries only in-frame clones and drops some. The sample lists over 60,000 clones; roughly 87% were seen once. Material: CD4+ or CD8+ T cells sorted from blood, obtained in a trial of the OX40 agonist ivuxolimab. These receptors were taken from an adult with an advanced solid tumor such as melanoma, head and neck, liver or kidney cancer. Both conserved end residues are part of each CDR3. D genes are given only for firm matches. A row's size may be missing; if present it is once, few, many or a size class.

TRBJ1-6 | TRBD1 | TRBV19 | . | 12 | CASRTGNSPLHF | TGTGCCAGCAGGACAGGGAACTCACCCCTCCACTTT
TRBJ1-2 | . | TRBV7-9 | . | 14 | CASSHPGAIRGYTF | TGTGCCAGCAGCCACCCCGGGGCTATCCGGGGCTACACCTTC
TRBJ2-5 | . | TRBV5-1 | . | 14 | CASSLQGGRETQYF | TGCGCCAGCAGCTTGCAGGGGGGAAGGGAGACCCAGTACTTC
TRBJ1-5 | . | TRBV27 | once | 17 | CASSLWGTGRAHQPQHF | TGTGCCAGCAGTTTATGGGGGACCGGCAGGGCACATCAGCCCCAGCATTTT
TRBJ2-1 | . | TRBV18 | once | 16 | CASSPGRGALVNEQFF | TGTGCCAGCTCACCGGGACGGGGGGCTTTAGTCAATGAGCAGTTCTTC
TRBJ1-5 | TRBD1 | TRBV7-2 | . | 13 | CASSSYRGQPQHF | TGTGCCAGCAGCTCATACAGGGGTCAGCCCCAGCATTTT
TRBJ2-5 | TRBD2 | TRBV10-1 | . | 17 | CADATLLAGGPGETQYF | TGCGCCGACGCCACCTTGCTAGCGGGAGGGCCCGGAGAGACCCAGTACTTC
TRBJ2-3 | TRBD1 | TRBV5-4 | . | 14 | CASSFGTGADTQYF | TGTGCCAGCAGCTTCGGGACAGGGGCAGATACGCAGTATTTT
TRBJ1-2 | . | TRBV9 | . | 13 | CASSNSPYDGYTF | TGTGCCAGCAGCAACTCCCCTTATGATGGCTACACCTTC
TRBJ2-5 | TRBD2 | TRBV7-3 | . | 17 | CASSLAGTSGSSETQYF | TGTGCCAGCAGCTTAGCCGGGACTAGCGGGAGCTCGGAGACCCAGTACTTC
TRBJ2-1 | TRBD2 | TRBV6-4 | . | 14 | CASRGLAGVGEQFF | TGTGCCAGCAGGGGACTAGCGGGAGTGGGTGAGCAGTTCTTC
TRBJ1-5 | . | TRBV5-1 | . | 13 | CASSLFGDQPQHF | TGCGCCAGCAGCTTGTTTGGGGATCAGCCCCAGCATTTT
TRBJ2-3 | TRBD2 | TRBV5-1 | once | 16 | CASRLLAGVSTDTQYF | TGCGCCAGCAGACTGCTAGCGGGAGTGAGCACAGATACGCAGTATTTT
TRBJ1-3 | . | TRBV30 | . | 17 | CAWSPHSRQISGNTIYF | TGTGCCTGGAGTCCTCATTCGAGACAGATCTCTGGAAACACCATATATTTT
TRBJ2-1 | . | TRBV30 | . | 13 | CAWSATLGGEQFF | TGTGCCTGGAGTGCGACGCTTGGAGGGGAGCAGTTCTTC
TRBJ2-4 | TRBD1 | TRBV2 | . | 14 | CASSLQGAKNIQYF | TGTGCCAGCAGTCTACAGGGGGCCAAAAACATTCAGTACTTC
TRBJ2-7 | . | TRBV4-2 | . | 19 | CASSSGGRPFGGKAYEQYF | TGTGCCAGCAGCTCGGGCGGGCGCCCCTTCGGCGGGAAGGCCTACGAGCAGTACTTC
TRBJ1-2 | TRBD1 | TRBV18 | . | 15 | CASSPLGTGNYGYTF | TGTGCCAGCTCACCACTCGGGACAGGGAACTATGGCTACACCTTC
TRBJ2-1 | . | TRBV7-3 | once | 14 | CTSSLLGHLNEQFF | TGTACCAGCAGCTTATTAGGCCACCTCAATGAGCAGTTCTTC
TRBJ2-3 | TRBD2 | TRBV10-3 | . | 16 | CAISDTTSGSTDTQYF | TGTGCCATCAGTGACACGACTAGCGGGTCGACAGATACGCAGTATTTT
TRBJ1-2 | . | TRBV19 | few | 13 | CASSIKGNYGYTF | TGTGCCAGTAGTATAAAGGGTAACTATGGCTACACCTTC
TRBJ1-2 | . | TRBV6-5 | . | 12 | CASTPSVEGYTF | TGTGCCAGCACTCCCTCGGTAGAAGGCTACACCTTC
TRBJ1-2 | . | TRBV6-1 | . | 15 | CASSFWGEEVDGYTF | TGTGCCAGCAGTTTTTGGGGGGAAGAGGTGGATGGCTACACCTTC
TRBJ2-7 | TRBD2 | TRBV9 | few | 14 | CASSVGGSSYEQYF | TGTGCCAGCAGCGTAGGCGGGAGCTCCTACGAGCAGTACTTC
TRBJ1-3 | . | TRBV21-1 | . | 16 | CASSAHRDLSGNTIYF | TGTGCCAGCAGCGCCCACAGGGACCTTTCTGGAAACACCATATATTTT
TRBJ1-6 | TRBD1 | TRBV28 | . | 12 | CASGQGNSPLHF | TGTGCCTCGGGACAGGGGAATTCACCCCTCCACTTT
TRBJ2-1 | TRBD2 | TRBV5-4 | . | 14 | CASSRSGTPHEQFF | TGTGCCAGCAGCCGGAGCGGGACCCCCCATGAGCAGTTCTTC
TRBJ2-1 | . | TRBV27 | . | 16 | CASSRRISGGQDEQFF | TGTGCCAGCAGCCGACGTATTAGCGGAGGTCAGGATGAGCAGTTCTTC
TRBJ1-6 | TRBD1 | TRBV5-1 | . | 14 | CASSPGTDNSPLHF | TGCGCCAGCAGCCCAGGGACAGATAATTCACCCCTCCACTTT
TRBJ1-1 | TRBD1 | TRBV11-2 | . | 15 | CASSLATGANTEAFF | TGTGCCAGCAGCTTAGCAACAGGGGCGAACACTGAAGCTTTCTTT
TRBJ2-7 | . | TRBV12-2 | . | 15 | CASRLASRTAYEQYF | TGTGCAAGTCGCTTAGCGTCACGAACGGCCTACGAGCAGTACTTC
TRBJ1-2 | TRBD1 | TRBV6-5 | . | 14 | CASSPGQGNYGYTF | TGTGCCAGCAGTCCGGGACAGGGTAACTATGGCTACACCTTC
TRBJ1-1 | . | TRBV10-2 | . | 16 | CASNQAGIRVNTEAFF | TGCGCCAGCAATCAAGCGGGGATAAGGGTGAACACTGAAGCTTTCTTT
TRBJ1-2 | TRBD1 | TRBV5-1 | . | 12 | CASSGDSYGYTF | TGCGCCAGCAGCGGGGACAGCTATGGCTACACCTTC
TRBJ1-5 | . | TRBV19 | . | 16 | CASSIDPGAGVYPQHF | TGTGCCAGTAGTATAGACCCAGGGGCCGGCGTGTACCCCCAGCATTTT
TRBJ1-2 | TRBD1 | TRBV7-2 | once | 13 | CASSGGRGLGYTF | TGTGCCTCTTCTGGGGGCAGGGGGCTTGGCTACACCTTC
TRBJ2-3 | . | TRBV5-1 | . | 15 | CASKKSGERGDTQYF | TGCGCCAGCAAAAAGTCGGGAGAGAGGGGAGATACGCAGTATTTT
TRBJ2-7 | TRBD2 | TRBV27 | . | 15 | CASSLNGLAGGEQYF | TGTGCCAGCAGTTTAAATGGACTAGCGGGAGGCGAGCAGTACTTC
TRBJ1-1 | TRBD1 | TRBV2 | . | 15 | CASSEGGTGGRLAFF | TGTGCCAGCAGTGAAGGCGGGACAGGGGGCAGGTTAGCTTTCTTT
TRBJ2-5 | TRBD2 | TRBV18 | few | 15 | CASSSTSGDQETQYF | TGTGCCAGCTCATCTACTAGCGGTGATCAAGAGACCCAGTACTTC
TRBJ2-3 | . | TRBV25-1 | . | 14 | CASSRGGYTDTQYF | TGTGCCAGCAGCAGAGGGGGGTACACAGATACGCAGTATTTT
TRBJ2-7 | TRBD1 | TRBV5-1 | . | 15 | CASSSRRGRIYEQYF | TGCGCCAGCAGCTCCCGCAGGGGGCGCATCTACGAGCAGTACTTC
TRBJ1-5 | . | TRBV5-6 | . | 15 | CASSLQGPWNQPQHF | TGTGCCAGCAGTTTACAAGGCCCATGGAATCAGCCCCAGCATTTT
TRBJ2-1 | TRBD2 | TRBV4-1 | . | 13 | CASSLAGSDEQFF | TGCGCCAGCAGCCTAGCGGGGTCGGATGAGCAGTTCTTC
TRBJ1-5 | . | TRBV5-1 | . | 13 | CASSQGVNQPQHF | TGCGCCAGCAGCCAAGGCGTAAATCAGCCCCAGCATTTT
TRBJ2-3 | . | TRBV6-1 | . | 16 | CASSGSRRPQRDTQYF | TGTGCCAGCAGTGGATCCCGCAGGCCACAGAGGGATACGCAGTATTTT
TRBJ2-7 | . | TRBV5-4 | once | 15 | CASSLPTGRSNEQYF | TGTGCCAGCAGCTTACCGACAGGCCGGAGTAACGAGCAGTACTTC
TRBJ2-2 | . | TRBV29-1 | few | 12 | CSVTLGGGELFF | TGCAGCGTCACGCTAGGAGGCGGGGAGCTGTTTTTT
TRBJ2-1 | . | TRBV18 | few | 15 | CASSPPESGYNEQFF | TGTGCCAGCTCACCACCGGAAAGCGGATACAATGAGCAGTTCTTC
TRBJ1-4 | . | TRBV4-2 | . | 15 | CASSQPVSETEKLFF | TGTGCCAGCAGCCAACCGGTGAGTGAGACCGAAAAACTGTTTTTT
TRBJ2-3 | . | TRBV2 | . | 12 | CASRGWQAPQYF | TGTGCCAGCAGGGGGTGGCAGGCTCCGCAGTATTTT
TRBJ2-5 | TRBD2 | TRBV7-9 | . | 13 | CAGGASGGETQYF | TGTGCCGGGGGAGCTAGCGGGGGAGAGACCCAGTACTTC
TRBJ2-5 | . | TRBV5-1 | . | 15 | CATSSLGQGEETQYF | TGCGCCACCTCCTCCCTGGGGCAGGGCGAAGAGACCCAGTACTTC
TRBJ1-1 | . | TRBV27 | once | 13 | CASSSFIGTEAFF | TGTGCCAGCAGTTCGTTCATAGGGACTGAAGCTTTCTTT
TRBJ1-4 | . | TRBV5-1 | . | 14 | CASSLTWANEKLFF | TGCGCCAGCAGCTTGACTTGGGCTAATGAAAAACTGTTTTTT
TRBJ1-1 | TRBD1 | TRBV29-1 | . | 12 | CSAGTGLLEAFF | TGCAGCGCGGGGACAGGGCTTTTGGAAGCTTTCTTT
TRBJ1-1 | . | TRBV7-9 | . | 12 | CASGRQNTEAFF | TGTGCCAGCGGACGGCAGAACACTGAAGCTTTCTTT